The 20 T cell receptor beta chains given below trace back to one sample, sequenced in a study of human T cells and chemical hapten exposure. Time point reported: patch test 3, about 24 weeks after DPC sensitization. As to treatment: therapeutic diphenylcyclopropenone sensitization with weekly scalp DPC. In TCRdb, the RACE reads were re-called with MiXCR into one record per CDR3 protein. The sample includes 95,000 to 150,000 distinct CDR3 sequences, around 10% seen only once; the top ten take 2% to 2.5%. The source material was whole blood, sampled in connection with sensitization to the hapten diphenylcyclopropenone (DPC). Every receptor here comes from a woman aged 45-65 years with alopecia areata. Some clones in this sample may be carry-over from other donors' samples.

The V gene is TRBV13, the J gene TRBJ2-1; 8 bases map to TRBD2. V lost 2 bases, J lost 0 bases, and 9 bases stayed unmatched. Germline V CDR1 and CDR2: PRHDT, FYEKMQ (reference sequence). CDR3 length equals 18 residues. The CDR3 DNA sequence: TGTGCCAGCAGCTTATTAGCGGGGAGCCCCAGCTCCTACAATGAGCAGTTCTTC. Residues: CASSLLAGSPSSYNEQFF.

In this sample, this clonotype turned up many times. CDR3 bases: TGTGCCAGCAGTTTGTCATCTCCCGTCTACAATGAGCAGTTCTTC. It is translated as CASSLSSPVYNEQFF. The chain recombines TRBV6-5 with TRBJ2-1; D is uncertain. The CDR3 extends over 15 amino acids. Germline assignment: CDR1 MNHEY and CDR2 SVGAGI. V was trimmed by 4 bases and J by 3 bases, leaving 13 bases between them.

This clonotype was detected only a few times. The chain links TRBV7-9 to TRBJ1-5; 9 bases map to TRBD1. V shed 5 bases and J 9 bases; nucleotides not matched to a gene: 8. Per germline, CDR1 SEHNR and CDR2 FQNEAQ (reference sequence). The length of the CDR3 is 14 residues. The CDR3 region is CASSPPGQGRPQHF. The CDR3 DNA sequence: TGTGCCAGCAGCCCACCGGGACAGGGTAGGCCCCAGCATTTT.

This clonotype was recorded a few times. This chain uses TRBV6-1 with TRBJ1-5; 7 bases line up with TRBD1. V was pared by 5 bases and J by 1 base, with 11 bases of the junction left unmatched. This CDR3 region has 17 residues. The germline gives CDR1 MNHNS, CDR2 SASEGT. This chain's CDR3 is CASSPRLMTGSNQPQHF. CDR3 bases: TGTGCCAGCAGTCCTCGTCTGATGACAGGGAGCAATCAGCCCCAGCATTTT.

Only a few counts were recorded for this clonotype. The chain combines TRBV3-1 with TRBJ1-2, with 12 bases fitting TRBD1. CDR3 length: 14 amino acids. J lost 7 bases, V lost 4 bases, and 4 bases had no gene match. CDR1 and CDR2 from the germline V gene are LGHDT and YNNKEL (reference sequence). The CDR3 sequence: CASSRGTGGLGYTF. Here the CDR3 DNA reads TGTGCCAGCAGCCGCGGGACAGGGGGCCTTGGCTACACCTTC.

This clonotype has a handful of counts. J is TRBJ2-1 and V is TRBV7-9, with a possible D match to TRBD2 (7 bases). Germline V CDR1 and CDR2: SEHNR, FQNEAQ (reference sequence). Trimming cost V 3 bases and J 7 bases, with 19 bases left between them. This CDR3 contains 16 residues. The CDR3: CASSFSLGGGRNEQFF. The CDR3 bases are TGTGCCAGCAGCTTCTCGTTGGGGGGGGGCAGGAATGAGCAGTTCTTC.

About this clonotype: Possible read error: a much larger clone is one base away. The CDR3 here is CASSEYCFDTQYF. The CDR3 nucleotides read TGTGCCAGCAGTGAATACTGTTTTGATACGCAGTATTTT. The chain carries TRBV25-1 and TRBJ2-3; D is undetermined. This CDR3 has 13 amino acids. V dropped 0 bases and J dropped 6 bases, with 7 bases sitting between them. From germline, CDR1 is MGHDK and CDR2 SYGVNS.

This clonotype was detected many times. The rearrangement links TRBV29-1 to TRBJ1-1; D is ambiguous. The germline CDR1 and CDR2 sequences are SQVTM and ANQGSEA. Trimming took off 7 bases at V and 1 base at J, with 7 bases between the two ends. This CDR3 is 11 amino acids long. For the CDR3, the DNA is TGCAGCGCAAGAGGGAACACTGAAGCTTTCTTT. Protein product: CSARGNTEAFF.

This clonotype turned up a few times. The rearrangement links TRBV7-2 to TRBJ2-5; TRBD2 aligns across 12 bases. The CDR3 covers 16 residues. Germline V lookup: CDR1 SGHTA, CDR2 FQGNSA. Trimming cost V 5 bases and J 4 bases; bases outside gene matches: 8. In DNA form, the CDR3 reads TGTGCCAGCAGCATCTCTAGCGGGGGGGCCGGAGAGACCCAGTACTTC. This sequence encodes CASSISSGGAGETQYF.

Details on this clonotype: Just one base apart from a much larger clone, this may be a read error. The V and J genes are TRBV4-3 and TRBJ2-3; the D call may be TRBD1 or TRBD2 (5 bases each). Looked up from germline, CDR1 is LGHNA and CDR2 is YSLEER. This CDR3 contains 14 residues. V dropped 3 bases and J dropped 1 base, with 8 bases sitting between them. The CDR3 DNA reads TGCGCCAGCAGCCAGGGGGTTTGCACAGATACGCAGTATTTT. Translated, it gives CASSQGVCTDTQYF.

The rearrangement links TRBV7-2 to TRBJ1-5; D not resolved. Deletions cut 0 bases from V and 4 bases from J, with 13 bases between. Per germline, CDR1 SGHTA and CDR2 FQGNSA. The CDR3 is 16 residues long. The CDR3 nucleotides are TGTGCCAGCAGCTTAGCGGCGGCGGTGCGAAATCAGCCCCAGCATTTT. It codes for CASSLAAAVRNQPQHF.

This clonotype was recorded a few times. The chain carries TRBV7-9 and TRBJ2-3, with D tentatively TRBD1 (6 bases). The V end lost 5 bases, the J end lost 4 bases, and 19 bases lay between the germline ends. The CDR3 is 16 amino acids. Germline CDR1 reads SEHNR; CDR2 reads FQNEAQ (reference sequence). The CDR3 region is CASSPGDNNQADTQYF. CDR3 DNA: TGTGCCAGCAGCCCAGGGGACAACAATCAGGCAGATACGCAGTATTTT.

V gene TRBV29-1 combines with J gene TRBJ2-2; D is unresolved. Germline V gene data show CDR1 as SQVTM and CDR2 as ANQGSEA. This CDR3 has 12 residues. The V and J ends lost 6 bases and 5 bases respectively, with 10 bases between them. This chain's CDR3 is CSVRRGTGELFF. CDR3 coding DNA: TGCAGCGTACGCAGAGGTACCGGGGAGCTGTTTTTT.

This clonotype showed up just a few times. J is TRBJ1-1 and V is TRBV10-2; unclear D gene. The V end was cut by 7 bases, the J end by 1 base, with 10 bases between. CDR1 and CDR2 (germline): WSHSY, SAAADI. The CDR3 covers 13 residues. The CDR3 DNA reads as TGCGCCAGCAAAAGGCAGTGGAACACTGAAGCTTTCTTT. It codes for CASKRQWNTEAFF.

The V gene is TRBV28, the J gene TRBJ1-5; D is perhaps TRBD1 (6 bases). The CDR3 length is 13 residues. Looked up from germline, CDR1 is MDHEN and CDR2 is SYDVKM. V lost 7 bases and J lost 1, with 8 bases in between. CDR3 DNA: TGTGCCAGCAATGGGGGCAGCAATCAGCCCCAGCATTTT. It yields the protein CASNGGSNQPQHF.

This clonotype was seen a handful of times. The J gene is TRBJ1-2, the V gene TRBV9; D is ambiguous. V was pared by 0 bases and J by 5 bases, with 11 bases between. The germline V gene has CDR1 SGDLS and CDR2 YYNGEE. The CDR3 consists of 14 residues. The CDR3, as DNA: TGTGCCAGCAGCGTAGCAGGAGGAACTTATGGCTACACCTTC. Its translation is CASSVAGGTYGYTF. Using reference TRBV9 and TRBJ1-2 for the parts outside the CDR3, the full variable domain is DSGVTQTPKHLITATGQRVTLRCSPRSGDLSVYWYQQSLDQGLQFLIQYYNGEERAKGNILERFSAQQFPDLHSELNLSSLELGDSALYFCASSVAGGTYGYTFGSGTRLTVV.

Ten or more counts support this clonotype. The V and J genes are TRBV6-5 and TRBJ2-3; unclear D gene. Germline loops: CDR1 MNHEY, CDR2 SVGAGI. Trimming took 6 bases from V and 7 from J, leaving 8 bases between them. This CDR3 is built from 11 residues. In DNA, the CDR3 is TGTGCCAGCAGCCTACGGAATACGCAGTATTTT. Protein sequence: CASSLRNTQYF.

The rearrangement joins TRBV4-1 to TRBJ2-7; a weak D match, TRBD2 (6 bases). Germline V lookup: CDR1 MGHRA, CDR2 YSYEKL. The V gene lost 3 bases and the J gene lost 2 bases, with 11 bases spanning the gap. CDR3 size: 14 residues. The CDR3 nucleotides read TGCGCCAGCAGCCAGCCCGGGGGTGCCTACGAGCAGTACTTC. It yields the protein CASSQPGGAYEQYF.

This clonotype was seen repeatedly, ten times or more. V gene TRBV6-6 combines with J gene TRBJ2-5; D remains ambiguous. The V and J ends lost 10 bases and 0 bases respectively, with 9 bases between them. This CDR3 is 12 amino acids long. Germline V gives CDR1 MNHNY, CDR2 SVGAGI (reference sequence). CDR3: CATKEYQETQYF. The CDR3 coding sequence is TGTGCCACCAAAGAGTACCAAGAGACCCAGTACTTC.

This chain connects TRBV3-1 to TRBJ2-7; TRBD2 matches 8 bases. The V and J ends lost 0 bases and 4 bases, in that order; junction bases with no gene match: 5. This CDR3 contains 15 residues. Germline V gene lookup returns CDR1 LGHDT and CDR2 YNNKEL (reference sequence). The CDR3 region is CASSQDPLAAYEQYF. The CDR3 DNA sequence: TGTGCCAGCAGCCAAGACCCACTAGCGGCTTACGAGCAGTACTTC.